The TCR beta chain under discussion was sequenced for a study of PD-1 blockade in classical Hodgkin lymphoma. Every patient had relapsed following autologous stem cell transplantation, and cohorts differed in brentuximab vedotin exposure. The germline CDR1 and CDR2 sequences are MNHEY and SMNVEV (reference sequence). The CDR3 consists of 14 residues. V lost 5 bases, J lost 5 bases, and 7 bases stayed unmatched. The table came from immunoSEQ multiplex PCR; TCRdb's copy has only in-frame clones and leaves some out. This repertoire shows some 100,000 clones, more than 85% found once; its top ten account for around 7%.

The sequenced sample was peripheral blood mononuclear cells (PBMCs), obtained before the second cycle of nivolumab. The rearrangement links TRBV27 to TRBJ2-5, with 8 bases aligning to TRBD1. The TCR sequence derives from a human donor with classical Hodgkin lymphoma. CDR3 protein: CASSTTGVRETQYF. CDR3 DNA sequence: TGTGCCAGCAGTACGACAGGGGTTAGGGAGACCCAGTACTTC.